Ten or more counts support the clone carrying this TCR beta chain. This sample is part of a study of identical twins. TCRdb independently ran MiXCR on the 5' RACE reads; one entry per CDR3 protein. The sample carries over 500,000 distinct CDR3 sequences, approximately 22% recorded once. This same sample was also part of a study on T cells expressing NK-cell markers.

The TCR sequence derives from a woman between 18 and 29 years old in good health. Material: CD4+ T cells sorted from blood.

The CDR3 region is CSASRADGLNTEAFF. The CDR3 nucleotides are TGCAGTGCTAGTAGGGCTGACGGGCTAAACACTGAAGCTTTCTTT. The chain is built from TRBV20-1 and TRBJ1-1; D is ambiguous. Germline V gene lookup returns CDR1 DFQATT and CDR2 SNEGSKA (reference sequence). CDR3 length: 15 amino acids. V lost 3 bases, J lost 2 bases, and 16 bases lay in between.